This T cell receptor beta chain derives from a study of T cell clonotyping in hematopoietic cell transplantation. Overall study findings and caveats: Pathologically expanded recipient clonotypes increased progressively from day 30 to day 180 as diversity fell.

Sequencing was performed with immunoSEQ multiplex PCR; in TCRdb, only in-frame clones are kept and a portion is missing. The profile covers about 18,000 clones, with about 84% appearing a single time and approximately 8.4% taken by the ten largest. The germline CDR1 and CDR2 sequences are MGHRA and YSYEKL. The CDR3 extends over 14 amino acids. With V trimmed by 0 bases and J by 8 bases, 4 bases remained unmatched. Sample time point: recipient sample about 28 days before transplant, after cytoreduction. Turning to this clone: Its antigen is undetermined.

The specimen comprised peripheral blood mononuclear cells, sampled before stem cell transplant. The chain combines TRBV4-1 with TRBJ2-1; TRBD1 agrees at 7 bases. The source of this sequence is a man in his fifties or sixties with acute myeloid leukemia. Some clones in this sample may be carry-over from other donors' samples. CDR3 region: CASSQEYRGYEQFF. The CDR3 DNA reads TGCGCCAGCAGCCAAGAGTACAGGGGCTATGAGCAGTTCTTC.